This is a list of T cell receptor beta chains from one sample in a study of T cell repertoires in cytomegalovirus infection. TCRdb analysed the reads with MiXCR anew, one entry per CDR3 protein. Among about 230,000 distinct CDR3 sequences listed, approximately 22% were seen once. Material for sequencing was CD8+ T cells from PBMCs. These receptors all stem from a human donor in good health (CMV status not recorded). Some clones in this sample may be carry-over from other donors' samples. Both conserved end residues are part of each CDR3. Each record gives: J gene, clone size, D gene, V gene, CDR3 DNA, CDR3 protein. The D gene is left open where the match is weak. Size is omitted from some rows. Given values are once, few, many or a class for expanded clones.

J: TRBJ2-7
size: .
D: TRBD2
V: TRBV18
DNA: TGTGCCAGCTCACCACCATCGCGGGGGACGACCTACGAGCAGTACTTC
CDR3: CASSPPSRGTTYEQYF

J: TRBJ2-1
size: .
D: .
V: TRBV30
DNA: TGTGCCTGGAGGACCGGGTTCTACAATGAGCAGTTCTTC
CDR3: CAWRTGFYNEQFF

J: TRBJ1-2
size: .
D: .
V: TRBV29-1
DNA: TGCAGAGTCTCCCCCCAAGACGGCGGGGCGCGCTATGGCTACACCTTC
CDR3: CRVSPQDGGARYGYTF

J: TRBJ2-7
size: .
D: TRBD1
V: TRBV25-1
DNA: TGTGCCAGCAGTCCGGGACAGACAATTTCCGAGCAGTACTTC
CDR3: CASSPGQTISEQYF

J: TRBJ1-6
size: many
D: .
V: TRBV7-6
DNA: TGTGCCAGCAGCTTAGGGGGGGTTGGGTCACCCCTCCACTTT
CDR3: CASSLGGVGSPLHF

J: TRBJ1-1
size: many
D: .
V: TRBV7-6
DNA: TGTGCCAGCAGCTTAATGGGGAACACTGAAGCTTTCTTT
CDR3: CASSLMGNTEAFF

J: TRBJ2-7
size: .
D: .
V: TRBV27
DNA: TGTGCCAGCAGTTTTGGGTCGTTCTACGAGCAGTACTTC
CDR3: CASSFGSFYEQYF

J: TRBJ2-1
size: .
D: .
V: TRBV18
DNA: TGTGCCAGCTCACCGACGGAGGGGGGGTCCTACAATGAGCAGTTCTTC
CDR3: CASSPTEGGSYNEQFF

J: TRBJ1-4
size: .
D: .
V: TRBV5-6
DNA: TGTGCCAGCAGCTTGAATTCGGGGATGGAAAAACTGTTTTTT
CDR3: CASSLNSGMEKLFF

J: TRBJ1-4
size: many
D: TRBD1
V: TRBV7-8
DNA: TGTGCCAGCAGCTTCGGGACAGGGAAACCTGATGAAAAACTGTTTTTT
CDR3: CASSFGTGKPDEKLFF

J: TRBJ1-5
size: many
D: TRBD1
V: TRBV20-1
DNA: TGCAGTGCTAGAGATCCCGCGGACAGGGGAGATGGTCAGCCCCAGCATTTT
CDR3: CSARDPADRGDGQPQHF

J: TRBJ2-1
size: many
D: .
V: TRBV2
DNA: TGTGCCAGCAGTGAGCGTCGGGGCAATGAGCAGTTCTTC
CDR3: CASSERRGNEQFF

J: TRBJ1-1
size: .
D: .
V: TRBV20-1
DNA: TGCAGTGCTAGAGCGACGAACACTGAAGCTTTCTTT
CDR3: CSARATNTEAFF

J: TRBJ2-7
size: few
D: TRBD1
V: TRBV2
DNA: TGTGCCAGCAGTGACTTGGGGCAGGGGGCCTACGAGCAGTACTTC
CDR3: CASSDLGQGAYEQYF

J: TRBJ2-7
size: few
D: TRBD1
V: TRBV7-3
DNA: TGTGCCAGCAGCGAAGAGGGGACAGGGTTCGACGAGCAGTACTTC
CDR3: CASSEEGTGFDEQYF

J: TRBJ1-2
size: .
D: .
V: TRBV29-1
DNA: TGCAGCGTTGAATCGGTTAACTATGGCTACACCTTC
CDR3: CSVESVNYGYTF

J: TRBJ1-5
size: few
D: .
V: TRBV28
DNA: TGTGCCAGCAGTTTTTTAGGACAGAATACTATTCAGCCCCAGCATTTT
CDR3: CASSFLGQNTIQPQHF

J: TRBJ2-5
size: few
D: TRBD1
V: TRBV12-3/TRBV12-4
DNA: TGTGCCAGCAGTCCCATGACAGGGGGAGAGACCCAGTACTTC
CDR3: CASSPMTGGETQYF

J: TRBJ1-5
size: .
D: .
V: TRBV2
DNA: TGTGCCAGCAGTCGGGAGGGGTCTAGCAATCAGCCCCAGCATTTT
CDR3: CASSREGSSNQPQHF

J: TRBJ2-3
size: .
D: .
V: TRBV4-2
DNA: TGTGCCAGCAGCCAACGGGGAGGGGGGGCGGATACGCAGTATTTT
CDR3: CASSQRGGGADTQYF

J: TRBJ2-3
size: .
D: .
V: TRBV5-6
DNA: TGTGCCAGCAGCTGGACAGAGGATACGCAGTATTTT
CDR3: CASSWTEDTQYF

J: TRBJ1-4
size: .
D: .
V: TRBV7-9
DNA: TGTGCCAGCAGCTTGGGTATTGAAAAACTGTTTTTT
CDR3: CASSLGIEKLFF

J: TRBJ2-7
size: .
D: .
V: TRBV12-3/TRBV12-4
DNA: TGTGCCAGCAGTCCCAGAGACATGAGCTCCTACGAGCAGTACTTC
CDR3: CASSPRDMSSYEQYF

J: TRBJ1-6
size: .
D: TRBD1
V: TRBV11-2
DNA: TGTGCCAGCAGCTTATCAAAAGGACAGGGGTATTCACCCCTCCACTTT
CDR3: CASSLSKGQGYSPLHF

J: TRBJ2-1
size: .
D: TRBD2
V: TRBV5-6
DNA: TGTGCCAGCAGCCTCGGGGGGGGCTCCAATGAGCAGTTCTTC
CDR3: CASSLGGGSNEQFF

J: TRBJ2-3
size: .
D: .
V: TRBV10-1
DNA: TGCGCCAGCCTCCTGGGCAGGGGACCAGATACGCAGTATTTT
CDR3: CASLLGRGPDTQYF

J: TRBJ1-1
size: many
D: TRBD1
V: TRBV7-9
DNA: TGTGCCAGCAGCTTAGTCGGGACAGGGTTGGTGAACACTGAAGCTTTCTTT
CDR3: CASSLVGTGLVNTEAFF

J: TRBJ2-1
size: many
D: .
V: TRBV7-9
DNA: TGTGCCAGCAGCCCCAGCGGAAGCTCCTACAATGAGCAGTTCTTC
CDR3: CASSPSGSSYNEQFF

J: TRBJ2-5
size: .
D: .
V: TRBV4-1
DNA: TGCGCCAGCAGCCAAGATTTGAGCCCAGAGACCCAGTACTTC
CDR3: CASSQDLSPETQYF

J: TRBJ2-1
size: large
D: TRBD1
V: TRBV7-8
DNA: TGTGCCAGCAGCTTAGAGGCAGGGGGAACCTACAATGAGCAGTTCTTC
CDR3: CASSLEAGGTYNEQFF

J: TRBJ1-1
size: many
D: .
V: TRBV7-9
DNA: TGTGCCAGCAGCCAGGACAACACTGAAGCTTTCTTT
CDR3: CASSQDNTEAFF

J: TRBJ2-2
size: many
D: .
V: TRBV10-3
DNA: TGTGCCGCCTCCCCCGACCTGAACACCGGGGAGCTGTTTTTT
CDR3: CAASPDLNTGELFF

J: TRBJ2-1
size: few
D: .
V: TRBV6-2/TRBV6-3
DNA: TGTGCCAGCACCGCACCGGGACTCCAAACCTACAATGAGCAGTTCTTC
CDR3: CASTAPGLQTYNEQFF

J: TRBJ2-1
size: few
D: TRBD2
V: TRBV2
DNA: TGTGCCAGCAGTGGCATGACGCCTAGCGGATATAACAATGAGCAGTTCTTC
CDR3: CASSGMTPSGYNNEQFF

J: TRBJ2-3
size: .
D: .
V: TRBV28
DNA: TGTGCCAGCAGGAGGTTGGGGGTTAGCACAGATACGCAGTATTTT
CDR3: CASRRLGVSTDTQYF

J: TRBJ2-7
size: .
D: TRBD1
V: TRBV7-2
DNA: TGTGCCAGCAGCTTAGGGGTCGGGACAGGTAATCCCTACGAGCAGTACTTC
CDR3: CASSLGVGTGNPYEQYF

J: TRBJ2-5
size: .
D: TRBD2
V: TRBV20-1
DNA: TGCAGTGCCCTCCTAGCGGTATCTATCCAAGAGACCCAGTACTTC
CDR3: CSALLAVSIQETQYF

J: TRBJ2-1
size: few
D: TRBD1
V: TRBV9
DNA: TGTGCCAGCAGCCACGACAGGGGTGATGAGCAGTTCTTC
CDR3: CASSHDRGDEQFF

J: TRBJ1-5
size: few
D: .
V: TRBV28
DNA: TGTGCCAGCAGTTTCCCCCCTGAAAATCAGCCCCAGCATTTT
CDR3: CASSFPPENQPQHF

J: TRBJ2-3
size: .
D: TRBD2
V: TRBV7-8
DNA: TGTGCCAGCAGCTTATGGACTAGCGGGGGCCCCGCAGATACGCAGTATTTT
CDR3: CASSLWTSGGPADTQYF

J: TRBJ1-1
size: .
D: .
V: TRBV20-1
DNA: TGCAGCACCCCCCCCTTGAACACTGAAGCTTTCTTT
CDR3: CSTPPLNTEAFF